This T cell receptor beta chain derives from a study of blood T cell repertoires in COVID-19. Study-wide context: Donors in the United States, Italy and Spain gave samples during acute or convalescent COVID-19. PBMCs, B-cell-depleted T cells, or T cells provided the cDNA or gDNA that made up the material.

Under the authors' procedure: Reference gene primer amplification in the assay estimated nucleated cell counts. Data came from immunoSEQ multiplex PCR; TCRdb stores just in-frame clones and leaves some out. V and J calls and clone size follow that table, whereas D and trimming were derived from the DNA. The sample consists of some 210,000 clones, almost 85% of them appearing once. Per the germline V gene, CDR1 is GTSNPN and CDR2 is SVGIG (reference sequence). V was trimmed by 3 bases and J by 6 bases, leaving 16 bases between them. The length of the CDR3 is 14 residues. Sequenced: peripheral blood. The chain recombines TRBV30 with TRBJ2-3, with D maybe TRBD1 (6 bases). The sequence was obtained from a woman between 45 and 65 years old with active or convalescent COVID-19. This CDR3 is CAWRHRQARDTQYF. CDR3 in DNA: TGTGCCTGGAGACATAGACAGGCTAGGGATACGCAGTATTTT.